This T cell receptor beta chain was identified in a study of T cell responses to AZD1222 COVID-19 vaccine. Profiling relied on immunoSEQ multiplex PCR, and the TCRdb table lists in-frame clones only, not all of them. Here the sample spans about 160,000 clones, 75% to 95% being singletons. The V end lost 2 bases, the J end lost 10 bases, and 11 bases lay between the germline ends. The CDR3 runs to 13 residues. Germline V gene lookup returns CDR1 SGHNT and CDR2 YENEEA. This chain joins TRBV11-3 and TRBJ1-4; D unclear. The sequence came from an adult in good health. Sequenced material: peripheral blood, taken on day 0 of AZD1222 vaccination. CDR3 DNA sequence: TGTGCCAGCAGCTTACAAACGTTGGGAAAACTGTTTTTT. Translated, it gives CASSLQTLGKLFF.